One sample yielded the 3 T cell receptor beta chains listed below, sequenced in a study of PD-1 blockade in classical Hodgkin lymphoma. The method was immunoSEQ multiplex PCR; TCRdb's version includes in-frame clones alone and lacks a portion of them. The data hold approximately 51,000 clones, with around 78% observed a single time. Autologous stem cell transplantation was followed by relapse in every patient, and brentuximab vedotin exposure varied. Sequenced material: peripheral blood mononuclear cells (PBMCs), taken before the second cycle of nivolumab. Receptors were obtained from a human donor with classical Hodgkin lymphoma.

The chain employs TRBV6-5 and TRBJ2-1, with 7 positions matching TRBD1. Trimming at V came to 2 bases and at J to 10 bases, leaving 2 bases not matched to a gene. This CDR3 is built from 12 residues. Germline lookup yields CDR1 MNHEY and CDR2 SVGAGI. The CDR3 DNA reads as TGTGCCAGCAGTTACAGGACAGGAGAGCAGTTCTTC. Protein product: CASSYRTGEQFF.

This clone turned up a few times. J is TRBJ2-7 and V is TRBV27; D is possibly TRBD1 (5 bases). V was cut by 6 bases and J by 5 bases, with 14 bases left in between. CDR3 size: 13 residues. Germline V lookup: CDR1 MNHEY, CDR2 SMNVEV (reference sequence). CDR3 bases: TGTGCCAGCAGCTTGACAGTATTCCACGAGCAGTACTTC. Its translation is CASSLTVFHEQYF.

The V and J genes are TRBV5-1 and TRBJ2-3; 9 nucleotides match TRBD1. The V segment lost 4 bases and the J segment 6 bases; nucleotides outside the gene matches: 9. Germline V lookup: CDR1 SGHRS, CDR2 YFSETQ. The CDR3 extends over 15 amino acids. The CDR3 region has the DNA TGCGCCAGCAGCGGCCGGACAGGGGCTATCGATACGCAGTATTTT. It yields the protein CASSGRTGAIDTQYF.